This T cell receptor (beta chain) comes out of a study of spatial heterogeneity in lung cancer. Study summary: Beta-chain sequences were consistently detected more often than alpha-chain sequences.

Noted time point: sample taken at primary tumor resection. TCRs were sequenced from unsorted whole RNA of tumor, nontumor lung or PBMC. Overall study results and limits: Circulating ubiquitous expanded tumor TCRs were observed more frequently at resection than at follow-up.

Every TCR cDNA molecule bore its own unique molecular identifier. TCRdb called the 5' RACE reads again in MiXCR, with one record for every CDR3 protein. Of 65,000 to 85,000 distinct CDR3 sequences listed, about a fifth are singletons. A few counts support this clonotype. Its specificity is not known. The V gene end was trimmed by 5 bases and the J gene end by 6 bases; junction bases not matched to a gene: 10. The CDR3 length is 16 residues. Germline-derived CDR1 and CDR2 are MNHEY and SMNVEV (reference sequence). The chain couples TRBV27 to TRBJ2-1; 10 bases are shared with TRBD1. The specimen was PBMCs, collected at surgery. The source is a male donor with early-stage non-small cell lung cancer. The CDR3 DNA is TGTGCCAGCAGTGTGTCCGGGACAGGGGCTCTCAATGAGCAGTTCTTC. Its translation is CASSVSGTGALNEQFF.